This TCR beta chain originates from a study of blood T cell repertoires in COVID-19. Study-level background: Samples came from the United States, Italy and Spain, spanning acute and convalescent COVID-19.

CDR1 is MNHEY and CDR2 is SMNVEV in the germline V gene (reference sequence). V lost 5 bases, J lost 8 bases, and 13 bases stayed unmatched. This CDR3 is 16 amino acids long. Authors' processing steps: Nucleated cell number was recorded as an estimate derived from reference gene primer amplification. Clones were sequenced by immunoSEQ multiplex PCR, and TCRdb holds only the in-frame ones, with some missing. The V and J calls and clone size were taken over from that table, and D and trimming were inferred from the DNA. The top ten hold around 24% of the sample, which has 150,000 or so clones, about 87% seen once.

The sequencing input was peripheral blood. The chain joins TRBV27 to TRBJ2-1; TRBD1 matches at 9 bases. The receptor's source is a man aged 55 to 69 with acute or convalescent COVID-19. The CDR3 DNA reads as TGTGCCAGCAGTGTATATTCCGAACAGGGGGCGGATGAGCAGTTCTTC. This gives the protein CASSVYSEQGADEQFF.